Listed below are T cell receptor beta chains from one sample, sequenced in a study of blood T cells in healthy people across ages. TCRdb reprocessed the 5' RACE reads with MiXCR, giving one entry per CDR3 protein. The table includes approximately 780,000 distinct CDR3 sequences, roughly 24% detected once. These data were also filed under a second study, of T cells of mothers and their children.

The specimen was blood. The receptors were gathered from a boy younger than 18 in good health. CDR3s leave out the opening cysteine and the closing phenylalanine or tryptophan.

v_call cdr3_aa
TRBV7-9 ASSLRSGGTPGDIQY
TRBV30 AWTTRYSYNEQF
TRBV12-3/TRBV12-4 ASTLGSGTGLL
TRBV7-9 ASSFQGTFNEQF
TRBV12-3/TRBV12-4 ASSSSVGGETQY
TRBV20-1 SARASGDPTDTQY
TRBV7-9 ASSLGGLGAPGEQY
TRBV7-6 ASSLRGLHNEQF
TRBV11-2 ASSQTRGGGTGELF
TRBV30 AWSTHGGHQETQY
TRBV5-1 ASSSSRGSGAGELF
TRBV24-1 ATSPRQDNQPQH
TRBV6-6 ASSAEGQGFGYT
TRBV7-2 ASSFYGTRDQETQY
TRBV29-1 SGSQGAKNIQY
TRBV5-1 ASSLEHEYNEQF
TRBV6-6 ASSYVGIQETQY
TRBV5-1 ASKIDPGRLGTLGANVLT
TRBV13 ASSLGPRAEAF
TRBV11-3 ASSTPEENIQY
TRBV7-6 ASGLRDRGGEQY
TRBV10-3 AISDRQGPSSYNEQF
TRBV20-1 SAGQLETQY
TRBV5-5 ASSLETGGQAQY
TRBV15 ATSRTGTGDSVLT
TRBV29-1 SVEYRLASTDTQY
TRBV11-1 ASSSWGRETQY
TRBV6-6 ASSTRGPSEQF
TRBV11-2 ASSVGPTEETQY
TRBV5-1 ASSLPGAQETQY
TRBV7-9 ASSQLSGNTIY
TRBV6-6 ASSSLAYQETQY
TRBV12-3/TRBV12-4 ASSETGAAHQETQY
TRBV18 ASSSSGRGTALGYEQY
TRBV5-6 ASSFYRAGANVLT
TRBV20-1 SAPPGWGAGESHYEQY
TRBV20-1 SARESPSYNEQF
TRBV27 ASSPTPQAPYEQY
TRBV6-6 ASSLQGADGNTIY
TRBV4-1 ASSQGGRVEETQY
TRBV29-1 SAFRDTEYEQY
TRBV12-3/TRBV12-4 ASSLGSGSADTQY
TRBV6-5 ASSYGPASGAFQQF
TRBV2 ASRRRDSREETQY
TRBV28 ASGGQGKTGANVLT
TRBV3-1 ASSQGLGQGSPLH
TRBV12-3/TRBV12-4 ASSTGGGSEKLF
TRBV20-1 SAREDRQETQY
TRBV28 ASHTTGSNEQF
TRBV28 ASMLSGGTMLETQY
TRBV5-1 ASSTTTSGGQETQY
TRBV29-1 SAGLAGPNEQF
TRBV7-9 ASSLGRTGRAREQY
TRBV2 ASSYSTTTGEGRGYT